Below, 30 T cell receptor beta chains from the same sample are listed, as sequenced in a study of identical twins. TCRdb ran MiXCR on the 5' RACE reads and lists one entry per CDR3 protein. Among 400,000 to 550,000 distinct CDR3 sequences listed, more than 13% were seen once. This sample also appeared in a second study, on yellow fever vaccine responses in identical twins.

Specimen: CD4+ T cells sorted from blood. The receptor set was obtained from a woman younger than 35 in good health.

The chain joins TRBV12-3 or TRBV12-4 to TRBJ1-4; a weak D match, TRBD1 (5 bases). Trimming removed 6 bases at V and 17 bases at J, with 22 bases between. The CDR3 is made up of 13 amino acids. Here the CDR3 reads CASRPPNGDPLFF. Written as DNA, the CDR3 is TGTGCCAGCAGGCCTCCTAATGGGGACCCATTATTTTTT.

This clonotype was recorded many times. The chain is built from TRBV10-3 and TRBJ1-1; D is unresolved. Germline V gene lookup returns CDR1 ENHRY and CDR2 SYGVKD. V shed 6 bases and J shed 3 bases, with 8 bases lying between them. The CDR3 is made up of 12 amino acids. CDR3 amino acids: CAIRDYDTEAFF. The CDR3 DNA reads TGTGCCATCAGGGACTACGACACTGAAGCTTTCTTT.

The genes are TRBV12-3 or TRBV12-4 and TRBJ1-1, with unresolved D. The CDR3 is 16 residues long. V gave up 5 bases and J gave up 1 base, with 17 bases separating them. CDR3: CASSPSPGPQNTEAFF. The DNA of the CDR3 is TGTGCCAGCAGTCCAAGCCCCGGGCCCCAGAACACTGAAGCTTTCTTT.

At least ten counts were recorded for this clonotype. V and J are TRBV24-1 and TRBJ2-1; perhaps TRBD2 as D (6 bases). Germline CDR1 KGHDR, CDR2 SFDVKD. The CDR3 runs to 12 residues. The V end lost 4 bases, the J end lost 8 bases, and 8 bases lay between the germline ends. The CDR3: CATSEGRYEQFF. CDR3 in DNA: TGTGCCACCAGTGAAGGGAGGTATGAGCAGTTCTTC.

The V gene is TRBV10-2, the J gene TRBJ2-3; D is uncertain. Germline V gene sequence: CDR1 WSHSY, CDR2 SAAADI. The CDR3 is made up of 12 amino acids. Between the trimmed V and J ends, which lost 2 bases and 6 bases, there was a span of 6 bases. In nucleotides, the CDR3 is TGCGCCAGCAGTGAGAGGTCCGATACGCAGTATTTT. Amino acids: CASSERSDTQYF.

This chain's CDR3 is CASGQGTVPYEQYF. CDR3 DNA: TGTGCCAGCGGACAGGGGACGGTCCCCTACGAGCAGTACTTC. This chain joins TRBV3-1 and TRBJ2-7; TRBD1 agrees at 9 bases. The germline CDR1 and CDR2 sequences are LGHDT and YNNKEL (reference sequence). The CDR3 consists of 14 residues. J lost 2 bases, V lost 8 bases, and 7 bases had no gene match.

The CDR3 region is CASSRDTAGQYF. Here the CDR3 DNA reads TGTGCCAGCAGCCGGGACACGGCCGGGCAGTACTTC. The chain carries TRBV7-2 and TRBJ2-7, with D maybe TRBD1 (6 bases). This CDR3 contains 12 residues. Deletions cut 5 bases from V and 9 bases from J, with 14 bases between. Germline V gene sequence: CDR1 SGHTA, CDR2 FQGNSA.

V usage is TRBV4-2 and J usage is TRBJ2-5; unclear D gene. V was cut by 3 bases and J by 5 bases, with 10 bases left in between. This CDR3 spans 13 amino acids. Germline V gene lookup returns CDR1 LGHNA and CDR2 YNFKEQ. CDR3 DNA: TGTGCCAGCAGCCATCCCTATGCGGAGACCCAGTACTTC. Residues: CASSHPYAETQYF.

A few counts support this clonotype. This chain connects TRBV6-4 to TRBJ2-2; D is undetermined. The CDR3 is made up of 14 amino acids. The V gene's germline CDR1 is MRHNA and CDR2 SNTAGT. Trimming left V 6 bases short and J 2 bases short, with 10 bases between. The CDR3 DNA reads as TGTGCCAGCAGATGGGAATCAAACACCGGGGAGCTGTTTTTT. Translated: CASRWESNTGELFF.

Ten or more counts support this clonotype. The genes are TRBV6-4 and TRBJ1-5, with 9 nucleotides matching TRBD1. CDR3 length equals 14 residues. The germline CDR1 and CDR2 sequences are MRHNA and SNTAGT. Losses at the gene ends were 2 bases for V and 9 bases for J; bases not matched to a gene: 5. The chain's CDR3 is CASSDGTGSWPQHF. The CDR3 nucleotides read TGTGCCAGCAGTGACGGGACAGGGAGCTGGCCCCAGCATTTT.

The chain combines TRBV5-1 with TRBJ2-1; no clear D. V was clipped by 0 bases and J by 6 bases, with 7 bases between them. CDR3 length: 13 amino acids. CDR1 SGHRS and CDR2 YFSETQ come from the germline V gene. The CDR3 sequence is CASSLDVFNEQFF. The CDR3 DNA follows: TGCGCCAGCAGCTTGGACGTATTCAATGAGCAGTTCTTC.

This rearrangement joins TRBV2 to TRBJ2-1; 11 positions match TRBD2. The CDR3 is made up of 15 amino acids. CDR1 SNHLY and CDR2 FYNNEI come from the germline V gene. J lost 7 bases, V lost 5 bases, and 7 bases had no gene match. The DNA of the CDR3 is TGTGCCAGCAGTAAGACTAGCGGGGTTGGGAATGAGCAGTTCTTC. Translation gives CASSKTSGVGNEQFF.

V usage is TRBV20-1 and J usage is TRBJ2-7, with TRBD2 matching 9 bases. The germline V gene encodes CDR1 DFQATT and CDR2 SNEGSKA (reference sequence). The CDR3 loop spans 14 amino acids. With V trimmed by 6 bases and J by 0 bases, 6 bases remained unmatched. CDR3 residues: CSASSGTSSYEQYF. DNA of the CDR3: TGCAGTGCCTCTAGCGGGACGAGCTCCTACGAGCAGTACTTC.

V is TRBV5-5 and J is TRBJ2-1; TRBD2 matches at 9 bases. With 1 base clipped from V and 0 bases from J, the junction kept 8 bases outside the gene matches. This CDR3 contains 18 residues. Per germline, CDR1 SGHKS and CDR2 YYEKEE (reference sequence). Here the CDR3 DNA reads TGTGCCAGCAGCTTGATATTGCTAGCGGGGAGCTCCTACAATGAGCAGTTCTTC. It yields the protein CASSLILLAGSSYNEQFF.

This clonotype has ten or more counts. The rearrangement uses TRBV5-1 and TRBJ2-1, with 9 nucleotides matching TRBD1. Germline lookup yields CDR1 SGHRS and CDR2 YFSETQ. This CDR3 comprises 16 residues. V gave up 4 bases and J gave up 8 bases; unmatched junction bases: 13. The CDR3 DNA reads TGCGCCAGCAGCCCACTGGGACAGGGTCTTGGGGATGAGCAGTTCTTC. Translation: CASSPLGQGLGDEQFF. Full variable domain (rest looked up from reference TRBV5-1 and TRBJ2-1): KAGVTQTPRYLIKTRGQQVTLSCSPISGHRSVSWYQQTPGQGLQFLFEYFSETQRNKGNFPGRFSGRQFSNSRSEMNVSTLELGDSALYLCASSPLGQGLGDEQFFGPGTRLTVL.

This clonotype was counted ten times or more. The chain combines TRBV3-1 with TRBJ2-3; D unclear. The CDR3 spans 14 residues. Germline CDR1 reads LGHDT; CDR2 reads YNNKEL (reference sequence). V was cut by 0 bases and J by 5 bases, with 9 bases left in between. The CDR3 coding sequence is TGTGCCAGCAGCCAAGATGGGCGGCGAGATACGCAGTATTTT. Translated, it gives CASSQDGRRDTQYF.

The chain joins TRBV20-1 to TRBJ2-5; TRBD2 agrees at 13 bases. From germline, CDR1 is DFQATT and CDR2 SNEGSKA (reference sequence). This CDR3 is built from 12 residues. J gave up 9 bases and V 6 bases, and 4 bases lay outside the gene matches. DNA of the CDR3: TGCAGTGCGAGGACTAGCGGGAGCCCCCAGTACTTC. It is translated as CSARTSGSPQYF.

This clonotype was detected only a few times. The chain is built from TRBV20-1 and TRBJ2-3, with 9 bases that match TRBD2. V lost 5 bases and J lost 4; bases outside the gene matches: 19. Germline assignment: CDR1 DFQATT and CDR2 SNEGSKA (reference sequence). The CDR3 length is 18 residues. CDR3 nucleotides: TGCAGTGCTGCCAGCTTTCCACGGGCGGGAGGGAAGGCAGATACGCAGTATTTT. The encoded protein is CSAASFPRAGGKADTQYF.

J is TRBJ2-3 and V is TRBV20-1; D unclear. Per germline, CDR1 DFQATT and CDR2 SNEGSKA (reference sequence). The V end was cut by 1 base, the J end by 5 bases, with 7 bases between. CDR3 size: 12 residues. The CDR3 sequence is CSARGAEDTQYF. The CDR3 bases are TGCAGTGCTAGAGGGGCGGAAGATACGCAGTATTTT.

This clonotype occurred many times. The genes are TRBV20-1 and TRBJ2-3, with TRBD1 identical over 10 bases. V gave up 3 bases and J gave up 4 bases; unmatched junction bases: 1. CDR1 DFQATT and CDR2 SNEGSKA come from the germline V gene (reference sequence). The length of the CDR3 is 13 residues. CDR3 sequence reads: CSARDRGSDTQYF. The CDR3 bases are TGCAGTGCTAGGGACAGGGGGTCAGATACGCAGTATTTT.

This clonotype showed up just a few times. The gene calls are TRBV15 and TRBJ2-5, with a possible D match to TRBD1 (6 bases). Germline V gene sequence: CDR1 LNHNV, CDR2 YYDKDF (reference sequence). V gave up 8 bases and J gave up 2 bases, with 12 bases separating them. The CDR3 spans 13 residues. In DNA, the CDR3 is TGTGCCACCTCCAGGACAGCACAAGAGACCCAGTACTTC. It yields the protein CATSRTAQETQYF.

This clonotype was seen ten or more times. The rearrangement links TRBV29-1 to TRBJ2-1; perhaps TRBD1 as D (6 bases). This CDR3 region has 15 residues. The V end lost 4 bases, the J end lost 0 bases, and 13 bases lay between the germline ends. Germline V gene sequence: CDR1 SQVTM, CDR2 ANQGSEA. This CDR3 is CSVGGLGGSYNEQFF. The CDR3 DNA reads as TGCAGCGTTGGGGGGCTCGGAGGCTCCTACAATGAGCAGTTCTTC.

This sequence joins TRBV5-1 and TRBJ2-3; D is unclear. Germline CDR1 is SGHRS and CDR2 is YFSETQ. The V gene lost 1 base and the J gene lost 4 bases, with 4 bases spanning the gap. This CDR3 is 12 amino acids long. This CDR3 is CASSLMSDTQYF. The CDR3, as DNA: TGCGCCAGCAGCTTGATGTCAGATACGCAGTATTTT.

The gene calls are TRBV6-2 or TRBV6-3 and TRBJ1-2, with a possible D match to TRBD1 (5 bases). Trimming stripped 2 bases from V and 9 bases from J, with 13 bases between. The length of the CDR3 is 13 residues. CDR1 is MNHEY and CDR2 is SVGEGT in the germline V gene. CDR3 bases: TGTGCCAGCAGTTACCCAGCAGGGTCGAGCTACACCTTC. Its translation: CASSYPAGSSYTF.

There are many counts of this clonotype. The rearrangement links TRBV6-2 or TRBV6-3 to TRBJ2-3; D is undetermined. The CDR3 contains 12 residues. V was clipped by 6 bases and J by 4 bases, with 8 bases between them. The germline V gene has CDR1 MNHEY and CDR2 SVGEGT. The CDR3 bases are TGTGCCAGCAGCCCCACTTCAGATACGCAGTATTTT. Translated, it gives CASSPTSDTQYF.

CDR3 in amino acids: CAWGMAKNIQYF. Written as DNA, the CDR3 is TGTGCCTGGGGTATGGCCAAAAACATTCAGTACTTC. The chain links TRBV30 to TRBJ2-4; D ambiguous. CDR3 length equals 12 residues. Trimming stripped 5 bases from V and 1 base from J, with 6 bases between. Germline assignment: CDR1 GTSNPN and CDR2 SVGIG (reference sequence). Supplemented by reference TRBV30 and TRBJ2-4, the full variable domain reads SQTIHQWPATLVQPVGSPLSLECTVEGTSNPNLYWYRQAAGRGLQLLFYSVGIGQISSEVPQNLSASRPQDRQFILSSKKLLLSDSGFYLCAWGMAKNIQYFGAGTRLSVL.

The CDR3 region is CASCSVYTGELFF. CDR3 DNA sequence: TGTGCCAGCTGTTCAGTCTACACCGGGGAGCTGTTTTTT. The V gene is TRBV6-6, the J gene TRBJ2-2, with D unresolved. The germline V and J ends were trimmed by 8 bases and 3 bases, with 10 bases remaining between them. The CDR3 consists of 13 residues. CDR1 is MNHNY and CDR2 is SVGAGI in the germline V gene (reference sequence).

This clonotype was detected a few times. V gene TRBV20-1 combines with J gene TRBJ1-2; TRBD1 is a possible D gene (5 bases). The CDR3 contains 13 residues. Looked up from germline, CDR1 is DFQATT and CDR2 is SNEGSKA (reference sequence). V was shortened by 6 bases and J by 3 bases, with 14 bases between the two germline ends. The chain's CDR3 is CSATGTEDYGYTF. CDR3 nucleotide sequence: TGCAGTGCGACCGGGACGGAAGACTATGGCTACACCTTC.

V gene TRBV5-1 combines with J gene TRBJ1-1, with a weak D call TRBD1 (5 bases). Germline lookup yields CDR1 SGHRS and CDR2 YFSETQ. The CDR3 has 15 amino acids. The V and J ends lost 3 bases and 6 bases respectively, with 18 bases between them. The DNA of the CDR3 is TGCGCCAGCAGCTCTCTGGGACCGGGGGGGGCTGAAGCTTTCTTT. This gives the protein CASSSLGPGGAEAFF.

The chain couples TRBV2 to TRBJ1-4; D unresolved. Germline V lookup: CDR1 SNHLY, CDR2 FYNNEI. The V end was cut by 0 bases, the J end by 8 bases, with 7 bases between. The CDR3 runs 13 residues. The CDR3 region is CASSEARAEKLFF. The CDR3 DNA sequence: TGTGCCAGCAGTGAAGCACGCGCAGAAAAACTGTTTTTT.